This T cell receptor (beta chain) derives from a study of T cells after yellow fever vaccination. For the study at large: With SMART-Seq v4 Ultra Low Input, the fractions containing low cell numbers were prepared. Findings and limits, study-wide: Contamination by abundant bulk-population clonotypes could be present in FACS-sorted repertoires. Reappearance after the booster was seen for most primary-vaccination clones, at about 95% CD4 and 70% to 90% CD8.

The V gene's germline CDR1 is SGHRS and CDR2 YFSETQ. CDR3 length equals 14 residues. Trimming took off 0 bases at V and 10 bases at J, with 14 bases between the two ends. TCRdb re-called the 5' RACE reads through MiXCR, storing one row per CDR3 protein. The sample consists of approximately 330,000 distinct CDR3 sequences, over 4% of them appearing once. A remark on this clonotype: Its antigen remains unidentified.

The origin of this receptor is a man aged 18 to 29 who received the YFV17D yellow fever vaccine. The sequenced sample was PBMCs, obtained 5 days after the yellow fever booster vaccination. V and J are TRBV5-1 and TRBJ2-4; D remains ambiguous. This CDR3 is CASSLVPPGPIQYF. The DNA of the CDR3 is TGCGCCAGCAGCTTGGTTCCCCCAGGACCGATTCAGTACTTC.